These T cell receptor beta chains were read from a single sample in a study of T cell responses to AZD1222 COVID-19 vaccine. Only in-frame clones appear in the TCRdb table, and some are missing; sequencing was by immunoSEQ multiplex PCR. The data show some 150,000 clones, around 94% seen once. The specimen comprised peripheral blood, sampled on day 0 of AZD1222 vaccination. The receptors shown here come from an adult in good health. The CDR3 runs from the conserved cysteine through the conserved F or W. Fields, in order: J gene, V gene, CDR3 protein.

j_call: TRBJ1-2; v_call: TRBV6-6; cdr3_aa: CASSSPTTGNYGYTF
j_call: TRBJ1-3; v_call: TRBV6-1; cdr3_aa: CASTREPSGNTIYF
j_call: TRBJ1-1; v_call: TRBV11-2; cdr3_aa: CASSLEWGQGTEAFF
j_call: TRBJ1-3; v_call: TRBV10-3; cdr3_aa: CAISDGDRGYGNTIYF
j_call: TRBJ1-6; v_call: TRBV6-5; cdr3_aa: CASSSRQVYNSPLHF
j_call: TRBJ1-4; v_call: TRBV15; cdr3_aa: CATSLGQAKLFF
j_call: TRBJ1-1; v_call: TRBV12-3/TRBV12-4; cdr3_aa: CASRAFGSEEAFF
j_call: TRBJ1-2; v_call: TRBV28; cdr3_aa: CASRTTGDGRGYTF
j_call: TRBJ1-1; v_call: TRBV7-9; cdr3_aa: CASSSLIGPLNTEAFF
j_call: TRBJ2-1; v_call: TRBV2; cdr3_aa: CASSWDKYNEQFF
j_call: TRBJ1-2; v_call: TRBV5-4; cdr3_aa: CASRWTGTNYGYTF
j_call: TRBJ1-4; v_call: TRBV9; cdr3_aa: CASSPFGGSGEKLFF
j_call: TRBJ2-5; v_call: TRBV15; cdr3_aa: CATSRDLSQQETQYF
j_call: TRBJ2-1; v_call: TRBV19; cdr3_aa: CASSVFGGRAYNEQFF
j_call: TRBJ1-5; v_call: TRBV3-1/TRBV3-2; cdr3_aa: CASSQGTVGQPQHF
j_call: TRBJ1-5; v_call: TRBV19; cdr3_aa: CASSYRGDQPQHF
j_call: TRBJ1-1; v_call: TRBV5-6; cdr3_aa: CASSLYGTNTEAFF